This T cell receptor (beta chain) was recovered during a study of CD4 and CD8 cells across lung adenocarcinoma regions. CDR3 length equals 14 residues. In germline, CDR1 is MNHNS, CDR2 SASEGT. Trimming left V 6 bases short and J 1 base short, with 12 bases between. Samples came from patients with localized non-small cell lung adenocarcinoma. MiXCR, applied by TCRdb to the PCR reads, yields one record per CDR3 protein. The table has several thousand distinct CDR3 sequences, 45% seen once. Sequences were obtained from CD8+ T cells from the center of a lung tumor. This TCR was recovered from a male donor with lung adenocarcinoma. The CD4 and CD8 labels of this study may be unreliable. The gene calls are TRBV6-1 and TRBJ1-1, with D unclear. Here the CDR3 reads CASSPSIWNTEAFF. The CDR3 DNA reads TGTGCCAGCAGCCCCAGCATTTGGAACACTGAAGCTTTCTTT.